This is a list of T cell receptor beta chains from one sample in a study of blood T cell repertoires in COVID-19. Sequenced by immunoSEQ multiplex PCR; TCRdb stores in-frame clones only, minus some. This sample carries about 120,000 clones, 87% of them seen once, and the ten largest clones take 25% to 35%. Sequencing was carried out using peripheral blood. These receptors came from a woman aged 65 to 85 with acute or convalescent COVID-19. Both conserved end residues are part of each CDR3. D genes are given only for firm matches. Some rows have no size entry. The others give once, few or many, or a class for an expanded clone.

d_gene	len	abundance	v_gene	j_gene	CDR3aa	CDR3nt
TRBD1	17	.	TRBV6-1	TRBJ1-2	CASSVQTGGGWSYGYTF	TGTGCCAGCAGTGTCCAGACAGGGGGCGGATGGAGCTATGGCTACACCTTC
.	13	once	TRBV6-4	TRBJ2-3	CASSPESTDTQYF	TGTGCCAGCAGTCCGGAGTCGACCGATACGCAGTATTTT
TRBD1	16	once	TRBV5-6	TRBJ2-2	CASSSYTTGTTRELFF	TGTGCCAGCAGTTCCTATACGACAGGGACCACCAGGGAGCTGTTTTTT
.	13	.	TRBV12-5	TRBJ2-7	CASGSGARGEQYF	TGTGCTAGTGGTTCTGGGGCCAGGGGCGAGCAGTACTTC
TRBD1	12	.	TRBV2	TRBJ1-2	CASSTGVRGYTF	TGTGCCAGCAGCACAGGGGTCCGTGGCTACACCTTC
.	15	once	TRBV19	TRBJ2-7	CASSIGRGSSYEQYF	TGTGCCAGTAGTATAGGACGGGGGAGCTCCTACGAGCAGTACTTC
.	12	.	TRBV5-1	TRBJ1-2	CASSLGAGGYTF	TGCGCCAGCAGCTTGGGGGCCGGTGGCTACACCTTC
.	16	.	TRBV5-5	TRBJ1-3	CASSLGVGPSGNTIYF	TGTGCCAGCAGCTTGGGGGTTGGGCCCTCTGGAAACACCATATATTTT
TRBD2	14	.	TRBV7-3	TRBJ2-5	CASSRAGGQETQYF	TGTGCCAGCAGTCGAGCGGGGGGGCAAGAGACCCAGTACTTC
TRBD2	15	.	TRBV9	TRBJ2-1	CASSVDGTSFDEQFF	TGTGCCAGCAGCGTAGACGGGACTAGCTTCGATGAGCAGTTCTTC
TRBD1	15	.	TRBV6-5	TRBJ1-2	CASRRGQAPPNGYTF	TGTGCCAGCAGAAGGGGGCAGGCCCCACCCAATGGCTACACCTTC
.	15	.	TRBV28	TRBJ1-4	CATHGRRTTNEKLFF	TGTGCCACCCATGGGCGTAGAACAACTAATGAAAAACTGTTTTTT
.	14	.	TRBV14	TRBJ2-1	CASSQGQTYNEQFF	TGTGCCAGCAGCCAAGGGCAGACTTACAATGAGCAGTTCTTC
TRBD1	14	.	TRBV27	TRBJ2-1	CASWMGQGYNEQFF	TGTGCCAGCTGGATGGGACAGGGCTACAATGAGCAGTTCTTC
.	12	.	TRBV7-7	TRBJ1-1	CAVGRLNTEAFF	TGTGCCGTGGGCAGATTGAACACTGAAGCTTTCTTT
.	15	.	TRBV7-9	TRBJ1-5	CASSSGGQFQGPQHF	TGTGCCAGCAGCTCCGGCGGGCAGTTCCAAGGGCCCCAGCATTTT
.	14	.	TRBV7-9	TRBJ2-7	CASSLGVSESEQYF	TGTGCCAGCAGCTTAGGCGTCAGCGAGTCCGAGCAGTACTTC
TRBD1	15	once	TRBV6-5	TRBJ1-1	CASSPRTGKFPEAFF	TGTGCCAGCAGTCCACGGACAGGGAAGTTCCCTGAAGCTTTCTTT
TRBD1	15	.	TRBV10-3	TRBJ2-2	CAIRENRGNTGELFF	TGTGCCATCAGAGAAAACAGGGGGAACACCGGGGAGCTGTTTTTT
.	13	.	TRBV29-1	TRBJ1-1	CSVEWGLHTEAFF	TGCAGCGTTGAATGGGGACTTCACACTGAAGCTTTCTTT
TRBD1	15	.	TRBV6-5	TRBJ1-5	CASNYRGDGNQPQHF	TGTGCCAGCAACTACAGGGGAGATGGCAATCAGCCCCAGCATTTT
TRBD2	14	.	TRBV5-5	TRBJ2-5	CASSPGLAQETQYF	TGTGCCAGCAGCCCTGGACTAGCTCAAGAGACCCAGTACTTC
.	11	.	TRBV20-1	TRBJ2-4	CSGKAKNIQYF	TGCAGTGGAAAAGCGAAAAACATTCAGTACTTC
.	14	.	TRBV5-5	TRBJ1-1	CASSLLGGSTEAFF	TGTGCCAGCAGCTTGCTCGGTGGGAGCACTGAAGCTTTCTTT
TRBD1	14	.	TRBV10-3	TRBJ1-1	CAIRGGTGDTEAFF	TGTGCCATCAGGGGAGGGACAGGGGACACTGAAGCTTTCTTT
TRBD2	16	.	TRBV11-2	TRBJ2-1	CASSSISGLPYNEQFF	TGTGCCAGCAGCTCAATCTCGGGACTACCCTACAATGAGCAGTTCTTC
TRBD2	15	.	TRBV6-2/TRBV6-3	TRBJ2-7	CASSYSLAGSYEQYF	TGTGCCAGCAGTTACTCTCTAGCGGGTAGTTACGAGCAGTACTTC
TRBD1	17	.	TRBV30	TRBJ1-2	CAWSPRTGDFFSYGYTF	TGTGCCTGGAGTCCGCGGACAGGGGACTTTTTTAGCTATGGCTACACCTTC
.	14	.	TRBV5-1	TRBJ2-3	CASSLGGGTDTQYF	TGCGCCAGCAGCTTGGGCGGGGGCACAGATACGCAGTATTTT
.	14	.	TRBV2	TRBJ2-7	CASTYRDLKGEQYF	TGTGCCAGCACGTACCGGGACTTAAAAGGCGAGCAGTACTTC
.	12	.	TRBV6-6	TRBJ1-1	CASSPRNTEAFF	TGTGCCAGCAGTCCCAGGAACACTGAAGCTTTCTTT
TRBD1	16	.	TRBV5-1	TRBJ1-1	CASSLLITGGRSEAFF	TGCGCCAGCAGCTTGCTCATAACAGGGGGCCGGTCTGAAGCTTTCTTT
TRBD1	13	once	TRBV12-3/TRBV12-4	TRBJ1-2	CASSQDRAYGYTF	TGTGCCAGCAGCCAGGACAGGGCCTATGGCTACACCTTC
.	15	.	TRBV7-9	TRBJ2-1	CASSLVLAGTDEQFF	TGTGCCAGCAGCTTAGTACTAGCAGGCACCGATGAGCAGTTCTTC
TRBD1	18	.	TRBV5-5	TRBJ1-5	CASSLDRVDTFSNQPQHF	TGTGCCAGCAGCTTAGACAGGGTCGACACTTTTAGCAATCAGCCCCAGCATTTT
TRBD1	14	.	TRBV28	TRBJ1-6	CASSLQGAFSPLHF	TGTGCCAGCAGTCTACAGGGGGCTTTCTCACCCCTCCACTTT
TRBD2	14	.	TRBV2	TRBJ2-3	CASGRGGRTDTQYF	TGTGCCAGCGGCCGGGGGGGTCGAACAGATACGCAGTATTTT
.	14	few	TRBV7-9	TRBJ1-2	CASSPPARPDGYTF	TGTGCCAGCAGCCCCCCAGCGCGCCCGGATGGCTACACCTTC
TRBD1	13	.	TRBV13	TRBJ2-1	CASSPRTGNEQFF	TGTGCCAGCAGCCCTAGGACAGGCAATGAGCAGTTCTTC